The T cell receptor beta chain described here comes from a study of T cells after yellow fever vaccination. Study details: Those fractions that held only low numbers of cells were prepared using the SMART-Seq v4 Ultra Low Input RNA kit.

Overall study results and limits: Detected again after the booster were most primary-vaccination clones, at 95% to 98% CD4 and around 91% CD8. Just a small share of clonotypes turned up in the CD4 compartment as well as the CD8 compartment.

The 5'RACE template-switching step produced TCR cDNA and added a universal primer site and UMIs. TCRdb independently ran MiXCR on the 5' RACE reads; one entry per CDR3 protein. The sample includes 65,000 to 90,000 distinct CDR3 sequences, around 7.7% of them seen just once. The germline V gene has CDR1 SGHRS and CDR2 YFSETQ. V was cut by 4 bases and J by 4 bases, with 11 bases left in between. The length of the CDR3 is 13 residues. This clonotype came up many times. Its specificity is unknown. Sequencing used CD8+ T cells sorted from PBMCs, obtained on the day of the yellow fever booster vaccination. This TCR came from a man aged 30 to 45 who received the YFV17D yellow fever vaccine. This chain connects TRBV5-1 to TRBJ1-1; possibly TRBD1 for D (6 bases). The CDR3: CASSPTGTTEAFF. The CDR3 region has the DNA TGCGCCAGCAGCCCTACAGGGACCACTGAAGCTTTCTTT.